The rows below give T cell receptor beta chains drawn from one sample of a study of blood T cell repertoires in COVID-19. TCRdb's copy holds only in-frame clones and misses some; the assay was immunoSEQ multiplex PCR. The repertoire has 65,000 or so clones, approximately 80% of them found once; the top ten carry around 6%. The specimen was peripheral blood. These receptors all stem from a woman in her forties or fifties with active or convalescent COVID-19. The CDR3 runs from the conserved cysteine through the conserved F or W. Fields, in order: CDR3 protein, CDR3 DNA, D gene, clone size, J gene, V gene. A D gene is named only where the DNA matches it firmly. Not every row has a clone size; where given, it reads once, few, many or a size class.

cdr3_aa: CASSSKRGSQPQHF
cdr3_nt: TGTGCCAGCAGTTCTAAACGGGGGAGTCAGCCCCAGCATTTT
d_call: -
clone_size: -
j_call: TRBJ1-5
v_call: TRBV6-5

cdr3_aa: CASSQVITGSDTQYF
cdr3_nt: TGCGCCAGCAGCCAAGTCATAACAGGGTCCGATACGCAGTATTTT
d_call: -
clone_size: -
j_call: TRBJ2-3
v_call: TRBV4-3

cdr3_aa: CASSLVATGSPLHF
cdr3_nt: TGTGCCAGCAGCTTAGTAGCGACAGGGTCACCCCTCCACTTT
d_call: TRBD1
clone_size: -
j_call: TRBJ1-6
v_call: TRBV7-9

cdr3_aa: CATGGTEDSNYGYTF
cdr3_nt: TGTGCCACCGGCGGGACAGAAGACTCTAACTATGGCTACACCTTC
d_call: TRBD1
clone_size: -
j_call: TRBJ1-2
v_call: TRBV24-1

cdr3_aa: CASSQALTSGYGETQYF
cdr3_nt: TGCGCCAGCAGCCAAGCCCTTACTAGCGGGTACGGGGAGACCCAGTACTTC
d_call: TRBD2
clone_size: once
j_call: TRBJ2-5
v_call: TRBV4-1

cdr3_aa: CASALRAGDPDTQYF
cdr3_nt: TGCGCCAGCGCTCTCAGAGCGGGAGACCCAGATACGCAGTATTTT
d_call: TRBD2
clone_size: -
j_call: TRBJ2-3
v_call: TRBV5-1

cdr3_aa: CASSLRGGSGSTGELFF
cdr3_nt: TGTGCCAGCAGCTTACGGGGGGGTAGCGGGAGCACCGGGGAGCTGTTTTTT
d_call: TRBD2
clone_size: -
j_call: TRBJ2-2
v_call: TRBV11-3

cdr3_aa: CASSRTSGDFYEQYF
cdr3_nt: TGTGCCAGCAGCCGGACTAGCGGTGACTTCTACGAGCAGTACTTC
d_call: TRBD2
clone_size: -
j_call: TRBJ2-7
v_call: TRBV7-2

cdr3_aa: CASSSAQENQPQHF
cdr3_nt: TGTGCCAGCAGTTCCGCTCAAGAGAATCAGCCCCAGCATTTT
d_call: -
clone_size: -
j_call: TRBJ1-5
v_call: TRBV6-5

cdr3_aa: CASSPGLAGDEQYF
cdr3_nt: TGTGCCAGCTCACCCGGGCTAGCGGGAGACGAGCAGTACTTC
d_call: TRBD2
clone_size: -
j_call: TRBJ2-7
v_call: TRBV18

cdr3_aa: CASSQVAAGGLAHEQYF
cdr3_nt: TGTGCCAGCAGCCAAGTAGCCGCCGGGGGACTAGCGCACGAGCAGTACTTC
d_call: TRBD2
clone_size: -
j_call: TRBJ2-7
v_call: TRBV4-2

cdr3_aa: CASSVRLAGGNEQFF
cdr3_nt: TGTGCCAGCAGCGTAAGACTAGCGGGAGGAAATGAGCAGTTCTTC
d_call: TRBD2
clone_size: -
j_call: TRBJ2-1
v_call: TRBV7-2

cdr3_aa: CASSQEWTGTGTEAFF
cdr3_nt: TGCGCCAGCAGCCAAGAATGGACAGGAACGGGCACTGAAGCTTTCTTT
d_call: TRBD1
clone_size: -
j_call: TRBJ1-1
v_call: TRBV4-1

cdr3_aa: CASSPGRSNSPLHF
cdr3_nt: TGTGCCAGCAGTCCCGGGAGATCTAATTCACCCCTCCACTTT
d_call: -
clone_size: -
j_call: TRBJ1-6
v_call: TRBV27

cdr3_aa: CASSVLAPGTGGAPGGNYGYTF
cdr3_nt: TGTGCCAGCAGCGTTTTAGCCCCGGGGACGGGGGGGGCCCCTGGAGGTAACTATGGCTACACCTTC
d_call: -
clone_size: -
j_call: TRBJ1-2
v_call: TRBV9

cdr3_aa: CASSKIIRDSGANVLTF
cdr3_nt: TGTGCCAGCAGCAAAATAATAAGGGACTCGGGGGCCAACGTCCTGACTTTC
d_call: -
clone_size: -
j_call: TRBJ2-6
v_call: TRBV21-1

cdr3_aa: CASSQDTGRGKLFF
cdr3_nt: TGTGCCAGCAGCCAAGATACAGGCAGAGGAAAACTGTTTTTT
d_call: -
clone_size: -
j_call: TRBJ1-4
v_call: TRBV4-2

cdr3_aa: CATSKRGNTEAFF
cdr3_nt: TGTGCCACCAGTAAGCGGGGGAACACTGAAGCTTTCTTT
d_call: -
clone_size: -
j_call: TRBJ1-1
v_call: TRBV19

cdr3_aa: CASSQDGGQAYGYTF
cdr3_nt: TGCGCCAGCAGCCAAGATGGAGGGCAGGCCTATGGCTACACCTTC
d_call: -
clone_size: -
j_call: TRBJ1-2
v_call: TRBV4-3

cdr3_aa: CASSFRGGSTEAFF
cdr3_nt: TGTGCCAGCAGCTTTAGGGGAGGGAGCACTGAAGCTTTCTTT
d_call: -
clone_size: -
j_call: TRBJ1-1
v_call: TRBV7-8

cdr3_aa: CSASQLETQYF
cdr3_nt: TGCAGTGCTAGCCAGCTAGAAACGCAGTATTTT
d_call: -
clone_size: -
j_call: TRBJ2-3
v_call: TRBV20-1

cdr3_aa: CASSESRGRFLYNEQFF
cdr3_nt: TGTGCCAGCAGTGAATCCAGGGGGCGTTTTTTATACAATGAGCAGTTCTTC
d_call: TRBD1
clone_size: -
j_call: TRBJ2-1
v_call: TRBV6-1

cdr3_aa: CASSFGQVRDDEQFF
cdr3_nt: TGTGCCAGCAGCTTCGGACAGGTTAGAGACGATGAGCAGTTCTTC
d_call: TRBD1
clone_size: -
j_call: TRBJ2-1
v_call: TRBV7-9

cdr3_aa: CASSLVPTGEAFF
cdr3_nt: TGCGCCAGCAGCTTGGTTCCGACAGGCGAAGCTTTCTTT
d_call: -
clone_size: few
j_call: TRBJ1-1
v_call: TRBV5-1

cdr3_aa: CASSATITGTNEKLFF
cdr3_nt: TGTGCCAGCAGTGCCACAATTACAGGGACTAATGAAAAACTGTTTTTT
d_call: -
clone_size: few
j_call: TRBJ1-4
v_call: TRBV28

cdr3_aa: CASSGPGANVLTF
cdr3_nt: TGTGCCAGCAGTGGGCCTGGGGCCAACGTCCTGACTTTC
d_call: -
clone_size: -
j_call: TRBJ2-6
v_call: TRBV2

cdr3_aa: CAIQGQTNTEAFF
cdr3_nt: TGCGCCATTCAGGGACAGACGAACACTGAAGCTTTCTTT
d_call: TRBD1
clone_size: -
j_call: TRBJ1-1
v_call: TRBV5-1

cdr3_aa: CASDNQETQYF
cdr3_nt: TGTGCCAGCGACAATCAAGAGACCCAGTACTTC
d_call: -
clone_size: -
j_call: TRBJ2-5
v_call: TRBV18

cdr3_aa: CSVLATGGQYF
cdr3_nt: TGCAGTGTTCTGGCCACAGGCGGGCAGTACTTC
d_call: -
clone_size: -
j_call: TRBJ2-7
v_call: TRBV20-1

cdr3_aa: CASSNLSGRRSGEQYF
cdr3_nt: TGTGCCAGCAGCAACCTTAGCGGGAGAAGATCTGGTGAGCAGTACTTC
d_call: -
clone_size: -
j_call: TRBJ2-7
v_call: TRBV21-1

cdr3_aa: CSVEDLGGINHGYTF
cdr3_nt: TGCAGCGTTGAAGATCTTGGGGGGATTAACCATGGCTACACCTTC
d_call: -
clone_size: once
j_call: TRBJ1-2
v_call: TRBV29-1

cdr3_aa: CASRTSGSSYEQYF
cdr3_nt: TGTGCCAGCAGGACTAGCGGGAGCTCCTACGAGCAGTACTTC
d_call: TRBD2
clone_size: -
j_call: TRBJ2-7
v_call: TRBV5-6

cdr3_aa: CASSSSGRPGELFF
cdr3_nt: TGTGCCAGCAGCTCGTCAGGGCGGCCCGGGGAGCTGTTTTTT
d_call: -
clone_size: many
j_call: TRBJ2-2
v_call: TRBV7-6

cdr3_aa: CASSYGTAGSQPQHF
cdr3_nt: TGTGCCAGCAGTTACGGGACAGCAGGGAGTCAGCCCCAGCATTTT
d_call: TRBD1
clone_size: medium-sized
j_call: TRBJ1-5
v_call: TRBV6-6

cdr3_aa: CASGLATGEAFF
cdr3_nt: TGTGCTAGTGGTTTGGCGACCGGGGAAGCTTTCTTT
d_call: -
clone_size: -
j_call: TRBJ1-1
v_call: TRBV12-5

cdr3_aa: CASSRSTGSRTF
cdr3_nt: TGTGCCAGCAGTAGATCAACAGGGTCGAGGACCTTC
d_call: -
clone_size: -
j_call: TRBJ1-2
v_call: TRBV12-3/TRBV12-4

cdr3_aa: CATSEPSRTGELFF
cdr3_nt: TGTGCCACCAGTGAACCTTCTCGGACCGGGGAGCTGTTTTTT
d_call: -
clone_size: few
j_call: TRBJ2-2
v_call: TRBV24-1

cdr3_aa: CASSGGAARNSPLHF
cdr3_nt: TGTGCCAGCAGTGGGGGGGCTGCACGTAATTCACCCCTCCACTTT
d_call: -
clone_size: once
j_call: TRBJ1-6
v_call: TRBV27

cdr3_aa: CSASILSGANVLTF
cdr3_nt: TGCAGTGCTAGTATTCTCTCTGGGGCCAACGTCCTGACTTTC
d_call: -
clone_size: -
j_call: TRBJ2-6
v_call: TRBV20-1

cdr3_aa: CAIRSGTGGTGELFF
cdr3_nt: TGTGCCATCAGGTCCGGGACAGGGGGGACCGGGGAGCTGTTTTTT
d_call: TRBD1
clone_size: -
j_call: TRBJ2-2
v_call: TRBV10-3

cdr3_aa: CASSHRQGTGELFF
cdr3_nt: TGTGCCAGCAGCCATCGACAGGGAACCGGGGAGCTGTTTTTT
d_call: TRBD1
clone_size: once
j_call: TRBJ2-2
v_call: TRBV11-2

cdr3_aa: CASMRTVSNTEAFF
cdr3_nt: TGTGCCAGTATGAGGACAGTTTCGAACACTGAAGCTTTCTTT
d_call: -
clone_size: -
j_call: TRBJ1-1
v_call: TRBV19

cdr3_aa: CASVGTGGSGYTF
cdr3_nt: TGTGCCAGCGTCGGGACAGGAGGTAGCGGCTACACCTTC
d_call: TRBD1
clone_size: once
j_call: TRBJ1-2
v_call: TRBV2

cdr3_aa: CASSLSWTLQETQYF
cdr3_nt: TGTGCCAGCAGTTTATCGTGGACACTTCAAGAGACCCAGTACTTC
d_call: -
clone_size: -
j_call: TRBJ2-5
v_call: TRBV27

cdr3_aa: CASSQWQGAGGYTF
cdr3_nt: TGTGCCAGCAGCCAATGGCAGGGGGCGGGAGGCTACACCTTC
d_call: TRBD1
clone_size: -
j_call: TRBJ1-2
v_call: TRBV14

cdr3_aa: CATSDLAWDFSYEQYF
cdr3_nt: TGTGCCACCAGTGATTTGGCCTGGGACTTTTCCTACGAGCAGTACTTC
d_call: -
clone_size: -
j_call: TRBJ2-7
v_call: TRBV24-1

cdr3_aa: CASTSDRPRGNEKLFF
cdr3_nt: TGTGCCAGTACCTCGGACAGGCCGCGCGGTAATGAAAAACTGTTTTTT
d_call: TRBD1
clone_size: -
j_call: TRBJ1-4
v_call: TRBV19

cdr3_aa: CASSPRYEGGDTQYF
cdr3_nt: TGTGCCAGCAGCCCACGGTATGAGGGCGGAGATACGCAGTATTTT
d_call: -
clone_size: -
j_call: TRBJ2-3
v_call: TRBV9

cdr3_aa: CASSFTAPGSNEQFF
cdr3_nt: TGTGCCAGCAGCTTCACGGCCCCAGGCAGCAATGAGCAGTTCTTC
d_call: -
clone_size: -
j_call: TRBJ2-1
v_call: TRBV7-9